These T cell receptor beta chains were read from a single sample in a study of beta chain features in type 1 diabetes. Libraries were prepared by immunoSEQ multiplex PCR; TCRdb keeps only in-frame clonotypes and omits some of them. The sample consists of a few hundred thousand clones, about 15% of them appearing once. The sequenced sample consisted of naive CD4+ T cells from blood. The receptors stem from a man in his late teens or twenties with type 1 diabetes. The CDR3 runs from the conserved cysteine through the conserved F or W. A D gene is named only where the DNA matches it firmly. Not all rows give a size; the values are once, few, many and, for expanded clones, a class.

j_gene,abundance,v_gene,d_gene,CDR3aa,CDR3nt
TRBJ2-7,NA,TRBV4-2,TRBD2,CASSQVGLAYEQYF,TGTGCCAGCAGCCAAGTCGGACTAGCCTACGAGCAGTACTTC
TRBJ1-2,NA,TRBV5-1,NA,CASGPTQFGYGYTF,TGCGCCAGCGGTCCCACCCAATTCGGCTATGGCTACACCTTC
TRBJ1-5,NA,TRBV30,NA,CAWASGGVQPQHF,TGTGCCTGGGCGTCCGGGGGGGTGCAGCCCCAGCATTTT
TRBJ2-7,few,TRBV28,NA,CASSFSEWQYF,TGTGCCAGCAGTTTTTCCGAGTGGCAGTACTTC
TRBJ2-3,few,TRBV6-6,NA,CASSYGSTTDTQYF,TGTGCCAGCAGTTATGGCTCCACCACAGATACGCAGTATTTT
TRBJ2-7,few,TRBV11-2,TRBD1,CASSAGDRGGFIGTYEQYF,TGTGCCAGCAGCGCCGGGGACAGGGGGGGATTCATCGGTACCTACGAGCAGTACTTC
TRBJ2-4,few,TRBV6-5,NA,CATLGGNIQYF,TGTGCCACACTCGGGGGAAACATTCAGTACTTC
TRBJ2-2,NA,TRBV25-1,TRBD1,CASMSTTGDNANTGELFF,TGTGCCAGCATGAGCACGACAGGGGACAACGCGAACACCGGGGAGCTGTTTTTT
TRBJ2-3,NA,TRBV14,NA,CASSSWGDSNTQYF,TGTGCCAGCAGCTCCTGGGGGGACAGCAATACGCAGTATTTT
TRBJ2-5,few,TRBV5-4,NA,CASSLDYGQRAQYF,TGTGCCAGCAGCCTGGACTACGGGCAGAGGGCCCAGTACTTC
TRBJ2-7,NA,TRBV7-9,NA,CASSLAGSSYEQYF,TGTGCCAGCAGCTTGGCAGGGTCCTCCTACGAGCAGTACTTC
TRBJ2-2,few,TRBV5-4,TRBD2,CASSRGLAANTGELFF,TGTGCCAGCAGCCGGGGACTAGCGGCCAACACCGGGGAGCTGTTTTTT
TRBJ1-2,NA,TRBV6-5,NA,CASSYSWEYGYTF,TGTGCCAGCAGTTACTCGTGGGAGTATGGCTACACCTTC
TRBJ2-1,NA,TRBV5-6,TRBD2,CASSLAGGPDEQFF,TGTGCCAGCAGCCTAGCGGGAGGGCCGGATGAGCAGTTCTTC
TRBJ2-5,few,TRBV5-1,TRBD1,CASSRDRTQETQYF,TGCGCCAGCAGCCGGGACAGAACCCAAGAGACCCAGTACTTC
TRBJ2-1,NA,TRBV7-2,TRBD2,CASSLGTSGSLYNEQFF,TGTGCCAGCAGCCTGGGGACTAGCGGGAGTCTCTACAATGAGCAGTTCTTC
TRBJ1-4,NA,TRBV18,NA,CASSPSFTTNEKLFF,TGTGCCAGCTCACCATCGTTTACAACTAATGAAAAACTGTTTTTT
TRBJ1-1,NA,TRBV4-3,NA,CASSHAGNVEAFF,TGCGCCAGCAGCCATGCAGGTAATGTTGAAGCTTTCTTT
TRBJ2-3,NA,TRBV18,TRBD2,CASSPGYSGRPDTQYF,TGTGCCAGCTCACCAGGCTATAGCGGGAGACCAGATACGCAGTATTTT